Given below is one T cell receptor (beta chain) in context. The antigen remains undetermined. Method: immunoSEQ multiplex PCR; TCRdb's copy keeps in-frame clones and lacks some. The table shows about 52,000 clones, with roughly 90% occurring only once. The data originate from a study of OX40 agonist ivuxolimab in advanced cancers. Study-level information: The study gave patients intravenous ivuxolimab at 0.01 to 10 mg/kg every 2 weeks. Broader study findings: Antigen specificity of clonally expanded peripheral T cells was not established.

CDR3 length: 15 amino acids. V lost 3 bases and J lost 1, with 10 bases in between. The germline CDR1 and CDR2 sequences are SGHVS and FQNEAQ. The material was CD4+ or CD8+ T cells sorted from blood, obtained in a trial of the OX40 agonist ivuxolimab. This clonotype originated in an adult with an advanced solid tumor such as melanoma, head and neck, liver or kidney cancer. The chain joins TRBV7-8 to TRBJ1-5; perhaps TRBD1 as D (5 bases). The CDR3 protein is CASSFPGQSNQPQHF. CDR3 DNA sequence: TGTGCCAGCAGCTTTCCAGGGCAGAGCAATCAGCCCCAGCATTTT.